The rows below give T cell receptor beta chains drawn from one sample of a study of shared clonotypes between healthy human individuals. TCRdb keeps only in-frame clones here, not all; method: immunoSEQ multiplex PCR. The sample includes about 1 million clones, under 80% of them seen just once. Input material: memory CD4+ T cells sorted from blood. These receptors were taken from a young man in good health. Both conserved end residues are part of each CDR3. D genes are given only for firm matches. Not every row has a clone size; where given, it reads once, few, many or a size class.

D	V	J	size	CDR3	DNA
-	TRBV28	TRBJ2-4	few	CATAFKNIQYF	TGTGCCACAGCGTTTAAAAACATTCAGTACTTC
-	TRBV5-1	TRBJ2-1	-	CASSFGDYNEQFF	TGCGCCAGCAGCTTCGGGGACTACAATGAGCAGTTCTTC
-	TRBV19	TRBJ1-1	-	CASSTTGLTEAFF	TGTGCCAGTAGTACTACAGGGCTGACTGAAGCTTTCTTT
TRBD1	TRBV11-2	TRBJ2-5	-	CASSSGQGAQETQYF	TGTGCCAGCAGCTCAGGACAGGGGGCACAAGAGACCCAGTACTTC
TRBD2	TRBV7-2	TRBJ2-7	-	CASSLAPLAGGAYEQYF	TGTGCCAGCAGCTTAGCGCCTCTAGCGGGGGGGGCCTACGAGCAGTACTTC
TRBD1	TRBV6-5	TRBJ1-6	-	CASSYSGTANSPLHF	TGTGCCAGCAGTTACTCAGGGACAGCAAATTCACCCCTCCACTTT
TRBD2	TRBV30	TRBJ2-2	once	CAWSSKPSGRALLRNTGELFF	TGTGCCTGGAGTTCGAAACCAAGCGGGAGGGCCCTCCTCAGGAACACCGGGGAGCTGTTTTTT
-	TRBV28	TRBJ2-7	-	CASSSVFRGSYEQYF	TGTGCCAGCAGTTCGGTATTCCGGGGCTCCTACGAGCAGTACTTC
TRBD2	TRBV5-6	TRBJ2-7	-	CASSLRAGTLGYEQYF	TGTGCCAGCAGCTTGCGAGCGGGGACCCTCGGCTACGAGCAGTACTTC
-	TRBV10-2	TRBJ2-2	few	CASSPQSTGELFF	TGCGCCAGCAGCCCGCAGAGCACCGGGGAGCTGTTTTTT
TRBD1	TRBV10-3	TRBJ2-5	-	CAISAGTAQETQYF	TGTGCCATCAGTGCAGGGACAGCCCAAGAGACCCAGTACTTC
-	TRBV23-1	TRBJ2-1	-	CASSHRGKLYNEQFF	TGCGCCAGCAGTCATCGGGGCAAACTTTACAATGAGCAGTTCTTC
TRBD1	TRBV6-5	TRBJ2-1	-	CASSSFRTGNEQFF	TGTGCCAGCAGTTCGTTCAGGACAGGCAATGAGCAGTTCTTC
-	TRBV29-1	TRBJ2-7	-	CSVEGVRGPNEQYF	TGCAGCGTTGAAGGGGTACGGGGGCCTAACGAGCAGTACTTC
TRBD1	TRBV5-6	TRBJ1-1	-	CASSTGQGAPLYTEAFF	TGTGCCAGCAGCACCGGACAGGGGGCGCCCCTTTACACTGAAGCTTTCTTT
-	TRBV12-5	TRBJ2-1	-	CASGSSDSYNEQFF	TGTGCTAGTGGCTCATCCGACAGCTACAATGAGCAGTTCTTC
-	TRBV11-3	TRBJ1-1	-	CASSLGQNSGAFF	TGTGCCAGCAGCTTAGGCCAGAACAGCGGAGCTTTCTTT